A single T cell receptor beta chain is shown here with its context. This entry belongs to a study of blood T cell repertoires in COVID-19. The germline gives CDR1 SGHNT, CDR2 YYREEE (reference sequence). Trimming took 3 bases from V and 6 from J; bases not matched to a gene: 9. The CDR3 sequence is 14 residues long. Profiled with immunoSEQ multiplex PCR; TCRdb holds only in-frame clones, not every one. The sample shows hundreds of thousands of clones, 87% of them seen only once. Study members were between about 18 and 100 years old and lived in 25 or so US regions. The clonotype was recovered from a woman between 18 and 30 years old with acute COVID-19. The chain has TRBV5-4 and TRBJ2-7, with 7 nucleotides matching TRBD2. Sequenced sample: PBMCs or T cells enriched from blood (not recorded which). For the CDR3, the DNA is TGTGCCAGCAGCTCCCGGGACTATAAGCCCGAGCAGTACTTC. Translated, it gives CASSSRDYKPEQYF.